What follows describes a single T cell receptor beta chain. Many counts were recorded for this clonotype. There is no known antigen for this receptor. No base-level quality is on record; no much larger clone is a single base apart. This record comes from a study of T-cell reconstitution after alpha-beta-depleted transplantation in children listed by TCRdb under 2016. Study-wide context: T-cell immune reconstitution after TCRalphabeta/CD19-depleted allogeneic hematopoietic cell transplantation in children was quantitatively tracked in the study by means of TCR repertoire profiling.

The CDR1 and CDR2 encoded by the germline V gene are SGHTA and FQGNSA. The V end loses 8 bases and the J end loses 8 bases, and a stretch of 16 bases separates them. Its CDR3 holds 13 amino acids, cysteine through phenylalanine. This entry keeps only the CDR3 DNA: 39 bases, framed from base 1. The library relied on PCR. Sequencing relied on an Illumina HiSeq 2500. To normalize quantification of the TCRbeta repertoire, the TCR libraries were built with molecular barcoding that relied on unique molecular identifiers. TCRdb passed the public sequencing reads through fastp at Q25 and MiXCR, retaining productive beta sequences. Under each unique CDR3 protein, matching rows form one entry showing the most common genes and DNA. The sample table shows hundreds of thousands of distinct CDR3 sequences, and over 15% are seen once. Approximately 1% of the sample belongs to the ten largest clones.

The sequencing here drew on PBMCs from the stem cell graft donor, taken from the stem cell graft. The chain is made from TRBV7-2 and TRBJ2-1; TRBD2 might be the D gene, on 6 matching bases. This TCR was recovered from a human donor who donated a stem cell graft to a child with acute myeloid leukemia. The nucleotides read TGTGCCAGCCAGTTTGGAGGGGTGGATGAGCAGTTCTTC. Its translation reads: CASQFGGVDEQFF.